A single sample is the source of the 4 T cell receptor beta chains below, sequenced in a study of T-cell reconstitution after alpha-beta-depleted transplantation in children. Preparation of the TCRbeta library used unique molecular identifiers. TCRdb reanalysed the PCR reads using MiXCR and keeps one entry per CDR3 protein. The sample consists of about 980,000 distinct CDR3 sequences, about 26% of them appearing once. Sequences were derived from PBMCs, mostly from graft donor cells, sampled 360 days after TCRalphabeta/CD19-depleted stem cell transplant. These receptors all come from a boy younger than two who had a stem cell transplant for SCID, so the T cells may come from the graft donor.

The chain couples TRBV3-1 to TRBJ2-1, with D uncertain. V lost 1 base and J 0 bases, leaving 7 bases between the germline ends. The CDR3 sequence is 15 residues long. Germline CDR1 reads LGHDT; CDR2 reads YNNKEL (reference sequence). Written as DNA, the CDR3 is TGTGCCAGCAGCCAAGTATTGAGCTCCTACAATGAGCAGTTCTTC. This translates into CASSQVLSSYNEQFF.

This clonotype was counted a few times. The chain recombines TRBV18 with TRBJ1-4, with a possible D match to TRBD1 (5 bases). Germline V gives CDR1 KGHSH, CDR2 LQKENI. The CDR3 runs 15 residues. Trimming stripped 1 base from V and 6 bases from J, with 12 bases between. In nucleotides, the CDR3 is TGTGCCAGCTCACCACTCTCTTCCAGGGATGAAAAACTGTTTTTT. This gives the protein CASSPLSSRDEKLFF.

This clonotype was picked up a small number of times. The chain joins TRBV20-1 to TRBJ1-2, with D possibly being TRBD1 (6 bases). Trimming shortened V by 3 bases and J by 4 bases, and 12 bases separated the two germline ends. Germline V gene sequence: CDR1 DFQATT, CDR2 SNEGSKA (reference sequence). This CDR3 is 13 amino acids long. CDR3 amino acids: CSASPQGGYGYTF. The CDR3 DNA reads TGCAGTGCTAGCCCACAGGGAGGCTATGGCTACACCTTC.

This chain connects TRBV4-2 to TRBJ1-2; possible D gene TRBD1, 6 bases. Per germline, CDR1 LGHNA and CDR2 YNFKEQ. The germline V and J ends were trimmed by 4 bases and 3 bases, with 18 bases remaining between them. The CDR3 runs 16 residues. This CDR3 is CASSPVPGGIDYGYTF. The CDR3 nucleotides read TGTGCCAGCAGCCCCGTTCCTGGGGGCATCGACTATGGCTACACCTTC.